Listed below are T cell receptor beta chains from one sample, sequenced in a study of identical twins. TCRdb ran MiXCR on the 5' RACE reads and lists one entry per CDR3 protein. Of approximately 680,000 distinct CDR3 sequences listed, just over 7% were seen once; the top ten hold 1.6%. Another study also made use of these data, one on yellow fever vaccine responses in identical twins.

Sequenced: PBMCs. The receptors originated from a woman aged 18-29 years in good health. Each CDR3 is given with its conserved first and last residue. The D gene is left open where the match is weak. The listing skips clone size in some rows; elsewhere it reads once, few, many or a size class.

cdr3_aa: CASSIEGNSNEQFF
cdr3_nt: TGTGCCAGTAGTATCGAAGGGAACAGCAATGAGCAGTTCTTC
clone_size: few
v_call: TRBV19
d_call: -
j_call: TRBJ2-1

cdr3_aa: CASSPSYNSPLHF
cdr3_nt: TGTGCCAGCAGCCCAAGCTATAATTCACCCCTCCACTTT
clone_size: many
v_call: TRBV12-3/TRBV12-4
d_call: -
j_call: TRBJ1-6

cdr3_aa: CASSPRDRGLDTQYF
cdr3_nt: TGCGCCAGCAGCCCCCGGGACAGGGGATTAGATACGCAGTATTTT
clone_size: few
v_call: TRBV4-1
d_call: TRBD1
j_call: TRBJ2-3

cdr3_aa: CASSYRGPSTDTQYF
cdr3_nt: TGTGCCAGCAGTTATCGGGGTCCTAGCACAGATACGCAGTATTTT
clone_size: many
v_call: TRBV6-2/TRBV6-3
d_call: -
j_call: TRBJ2-3

cdr3_aa: CCARDRPGANTGELFF
cdr3_nt: TGCTGTGCTAGAGATCGTCCGGGAGCGAACACCGGGGAGCTGTTTTTT
clone_size: -
v_call: TRBV20-1
d_call: -
j_call: TRBJ2-2

cdr3_aa: CASSQGLGTREQYF
cdr3_nt: TGCGCCAGCAGCCAGGGACTAGGAACTCGGGAGCAGTACTTC
clone_size: -
v_call: TRBV4-1
d_call: TRBD2
j_call: TRBJ2-7

cdr3_aa: CASSWGQATDTQYF
cdr3_nt: TGTGCCAGCAGCTGGGGACAGGCAACAGATACGCAGTATTTT
clone_size: few
v_call: TRBV7-2
d_call: TRBD1
j_call: TRBJ2-3

cdr3_aa: CATSETRDEQFF
cdr3_nt: TGTGCCACCAGTGAAACTAGGGATGAGCAGTTCTTC
clone_size: few
v_call: TRBV24-1
d_call: -
j_call: TRBJ2-1

cdr3_aa: CASSLLQRYNEQFF
cdr3_nt: TGTGCCAGCAGCTTATTACAGCGCTACAATGAGCAGTTCTTC
clone_size: many
v_call: TRBV7-9
d_call: -
j_call: TRBJ2-1

cdr3_aa: CASSLGQEAFF
cdr3_nt: TGTGCCAGCAGCCTAGGGCAGGAAGCTTTCTTT
clone_size: many
v_call: TRBV7-9
d_call: -
j_call: TRBJ1-1

cdr3_aa: CASSSNDRVGQPQHF
cdr3_nt: TGTGCCAGCAGTTCAAACGACAGGGTTGGCCAGCCCCAGCATTTT
clone_size: many
v_call: TRBV12-3/TRBV12-4
d_call: TRBD1
j_call: TRBJ1-5

cdr3_aa: CASSFRTSGQPETQYF
cdr3_nt: TGTGCCAGCAGCTTCCGGACTAGCGGGCAACCAGAGACCCAGTACTTC
clone_size: -
v_call: TRBV9
d_call: TRBD2
j_call: TRBJ2-5

cdr3_aa: CASTSSGRGTGELFF
cdr3_nt: TGTGCCAGCACCTCCAGCGGTAGGGGTACCGGGGAGCTGTTTTTT
clone_size: many
v_call: TRBV7-9
d_call: -
j_call: TRBJ2-2

cdr3_aa: CASSRTLSGGVYNEQFF
cdr3_nt: TGTGCCAGCAGCCGGACTCTTAGCGGGGGAGTCTACAATGAGCAGTTCTTC
clone_size: few
v_call: TRBV7-2
d_call: TRBD2
j_call: TRBJ2-1

cdr3_aa: CASTPLGRYNSPLHF
cdr3_nt: TGTGCCAGCACCCCTTTGGGACGGTATAATTCACCCCTCCACTTT
clone_size: many
v_call: TRBV7-9
d_call: -
j_call: TRBJ1-6

cdr3_aa: CASSSWTSGSFTDTQYF
cdr3_nt: TGTGCCAGCAGTTCTTGGACTAGCGGGAGTTTTACAGATACGCAGTATTTT
clone_size: once
v_call: TRBV12-3/TRBV12-4
d_call: TRBD2
j_call: TRBJ2-3

cdr3_aa: CAISKKLVSTDTQYF
cdr3_nt: TGTGCCATCAGCAAAAAACTAGTTTCCACAGATACGCAGTATTTT
clone_size: -
v_call: TRBV10-3
d_call: -
j_call: TRBJ2-3

cdr3_aa: CASSSQGNQETQYF
cdr3_nt: TGTGCCAGCAGCTCCCAGGGCAACCAAGAGACCCAGTACTTC
clone_size: few
v_call: TRBV5-6
d_call: -
j_call: TRBJ2-5

cdr3_aa: CSASARHTNTGELFF
cdr3_nt: TGCAGTGCTAGTGCGCGGCATACGAACACCGGGGAGCTGTTTTTT
clone_size: many
v_call: TRBV20-1
d_call: -
j_call: TRBJ2-2

cdr3_aa: CASSAAVAKNIQYF
cdr3_nt: TGTGCCAGCAGTGCCGCAGTAGCCAAAAACATTCAGTACTTC
clone_size: many
v_call: TRBV7-8
d_call: -
j_call: TRBJ2-4

cdr3_aa: CSVDRDRETQYF
cdr3_nt: TGCAGCGTGGACAGGGATCGGGAGACCCAGTACTTC
clone_size: once
v_call: TRBV29-1
d_call: TRBD1
j_call: TRBJ2-5

cdr3_aa: CSVGDAGGPDTQYF
cdr3_nt: TGCAGCGTTGGTGATGCGGGAGGGCCAGATACGCAGTATTTT
clone_size: -
v_call: TRBV29-1
d_call: TRBD2
j_call: TRBJ2-3

cdr3_aa: CASNPSGGGELFF
cdr3_nt: TGTGCCAGCAACCCTAGCGGTGGCGGGGAGCTGTTTTTT
clone_size: few
v_call: TRBV6-1
d_call: TRBD2
j_call: TRBJ2-2

cdr3_aa: CASSLARVNEQFF
cdr3_nt: TGTGCCAGCAGCTTAGCCAGGGTTAATGAGCAGTTCTTC
clone_size: -
v_call: TRBV11-2
d_call: -
j_call: TRBJ2-1

cdr3_aa: CASTGTGSSGGYTF
cdr3_nt: TGTGCCAGCACCGGGACAGGGAGTTCTGGTGGCTACACCTTC
clone_size: -
v_call: TRBV11-2
d_call: TRBD1
j_call: TRBJ1-2

cdr3_aa: CASSPPMTGTVGELFF
cdr3_nt: TGCGCCAGCAGCCCCCCGATGACAGGGACGGTCGGGGAGCTGTTTTTT
clone_size: few
v_call: TRBV5-1
d_call: TRBD1
j_call: TRBJ2-2

cdr3_aa: CAISDPGDHEQYF
cdr3_nt: TGTGCCATCAGTGATCCGGGGGACCACGAGCAGTACTTC
clone_size: few
v_call: TRBV10-3
d_call: -
j_call: TRBJ2-7

cdr3_aa: CASSEGANSGNTIYF
cdr3_nt: TGCGCCAGCAGCGAGGGGGCAAACTCTGGAAACACCATATATTTT
clone_size: many
v_call: TRBV10-2
d_call: TRBD1
j_call: TRBJ1-3

cdr3_aa: CASSFGDRTYEQYF
cdr3_nt: TGTGCCAGCAGTTTTGGGGACAGGACCTACGAGCAGTACTTC
clone_size: few
v_call: TRBV28
d_call: TRBD1
j_call: TRBJ2-7

cdr3_aa: CSADRLAGDEQFF
cdr3_nt: TGCAGTGCTGACAGACTAGCGGGAGACGAGCAGTTCTTC
clone_size: few
v_call: TRBV20-1
d_call: TRBD2
j_call: TRBJ2-1

cdr3_aa: CASSLEQPNYGYTF
cdr3_nt: TGTGCCAGCAGCTTAGAACAGCCTAACTATGGCTACACCTTC
clone_size: many
v_call: TRBV7-2
d_call: -
j_call: TRBJ1-2

cdr3_aa: CASSLVGSAPYEQYF
cdr3_nt: TGTGCCAGCAGTTTAGTCGGGAGTGCCCCCTACGAGCAGTACTTC
clone_size: -
v_call: TRBV12-3/TRBV12-4
d_call: -
j_call: TRBJ2-7

cdr3_aa: CASSDQGGRTDTQYF
cdr3_nt: TGTGCCAGCAGTGACCAAGGCGGGAGGACAGATACGCAGTATTTT
clone_size: many
v_call: TRBV2
d_call: TRBD2
j_call: TRBJ2-3

cdr3_aa: CSARVAGAGETQYF
cdr3_nt: TGCAGTGCTAGAGTTGCGGGGGCTGGGGAGACCCAGTACTTC
clone_size: few
v_call: TRBV20-1
d_call: -
j_call: TRBJ2-5

cdr3_aa: CASSSRGLAGAYEQYF
cdr3_nt: TGTGCCAGCAGCTCTAGGGGACTAGCGGGGGCCTACGAGCAGTACTTC
clone_size: -
v_call: TRBV9
d_call: TRBD2
j_call: TRBJ2-7

cdr3_aa: CASSSSGFGYTF
cdr3_nt: TGTGCCAGCAGTTCGTCAGGGTTTGGCTACACCTTC
clone_size: few
v_call: TRBV6-2/TRBV6-3
d_call: -
j_call: TRBJ1-2

cdr3_aa: CATSDPRPDGYGYTF
cdr3_nt: TGTGCCACCAGTGACCCCCGACCGGACGGGTATGGCTACACCTTC
clone_size: -
v_call: TRBV24-1
d_call: -
j_call: TRBJ1-2

cdr3_aa: CASSPVSRDRNTEAFF
cdr3_nt: TGTGCCAGCAGTCCAGTCTCACGGGACAGGAACACTGAAGCTTTCTTT
clone_size: many
v_call: TRBV12-3/TRBV12-4
d_call: TRBD1
j_call: TRBJ1-1

cdr3_aa: CASTVTDGAGTEAFF
cdr3_nt: TGTGCCAGCACAGTTACAGACGGGGCGGGCACTGAAGCTTTCTTT
clone_size: few
v_call: TRBV6-5
d_call: -
j_call: TRBJ1-1

cdr3_aa: CASSELAYMNTEAFF
cdr3_nt: TGCGCCAGCAGTGAGTTGGCCTATATGAACACTGAAGCTTTCTTT
clone_size: many
v_call: TRBV10-2
d_call: -
j_call: TRBJ1-1

cdr3_aa: CASSLFLADGELFF
cdr3_nt: TGCGCCAGCAGCTTGTTCCTAGCGGACGGGGAGCTGTTTTTT
clone_size: -
v_call: TRBV5-1
d_call: TRBD2
j_call: TRBJ2-2

cdr3_aa: CSAPVSGEKTQYF
cdr3_nt: TGCAGTGCCCCGGTCAGCGGGGAGAAGACCCAGTACTTC
clone_size: -
v_call: TRBV20-1
d_call: TRBD2
j_call: TRBJ2-5

cdr3_aa: CASSYLQGPLHF
cdr3_nt: TGTGCCAGCAGCTACCTCCAGGGACCCCTCCACTTT
clone_size: -
v_call: TRBV7-2
d_call: -
j_call: TRBJ1-6

cdr3_aa: CASSFGFDNSPLHF
cdr3_nt: TGTGCCAGCAGTTTTGGGTTCGATAATTCACCCCTCCACTTT
clone_size: -
v_call: TRBV28
d_call: -
j_call: TRBJ1-6

cdr3_aa: CASGGGIPYEQYF
cdr3_nt: TGCGCCAGCGGAGGCGGGATCCCCTACGAGCAGTACTTC
clone_size: many
v_call: TRBV5-1
d_call: -
j_call: TRBJ2-7

cdr3_aa: CASSFGEGAGNEQFF
cdr3_nt: TGCGCCAGCAGCTTTGGTGAGGGAGCGGGGAATGAGCAGTTCTTC
clone_size: -
v_call: TRBV5-1
d_call: TRBD2
j_call: TRBJ2-1

cdr3_aa: CAISEWSGPSYEQYF
cdr3_nt: TGTGCCATCAGTGAGTGGAGCGGTCCTTCCTACGAGCAGTACTTC
clone_size: many
v_call: TRBV10-3
d_call: -
j_call: TRBJ2-7

cdr3_aa: CASSFPEGSPLHF
cdr3_nt: TGTGCCAGCAGCTTTCCCGAAGGCTCACCCCTCCACTTT
clone_size: few
v_call: TRBV5-5
d_call: -
j_call: TRBJ1-6

cdr3_aa: CASSPGGFGSPLHF
cdr3_nt: TGTGCCAGCAGCCCAGGGGGTTTCGGTTCACCCCTCCACTTT
clone_size: -
v_call: TRBV7-9
d_call: TRBD1
j_call: TRBJ1-6

cdr3_aa: CSAFREEQFF
cdr3_nt: TGCAGTGCCTTCCGGGAAGAGCAGTTCTTC
clone_size: many
v_call: TRBV20-1
d_call: -
j_call: TRBJ2-1

cdr3_aa: CSARAGGQYNEQFF
cdr3_nt: TGCAGTGCTAGAGCTGGGGGACAGTACAATGAGCAGTTCTTC
clone_size: -
v_call: TRBV20-1
d_call: TRBD1
j_call: TRBJ2-1

cdr3_aa: CASSLIHGYWGRENTEAFF
cdr3_nt: TGTGCCAGCAGCTTAATACATGGTTACTGGGGACGTGAGAACACTGAAGCTTTCTTT
clone_size: many
v_call: TRBV11-2
d_call: -
j_call: TRBJ1-1

cdr3_aa: CTSSMGTRQNTEAFF
cdr3_nt: TGTACCAGCAGTATGGGGACACGGCAGAACACTGAAGCTTTCTTT
clone_size: -
v_call: TRBV28
d_call: -
j_call: TRBJ1-1

cdr3_aa: CSASFWGGIFGDQETQYF
cdr3_nt: TGCAGTGCTAGTTTCTGGGGAGGGATATTCGGGGACCAAGAGACCCAGTACTTC
clone_size: -
v_call: TRBV20-1
d_call: TRBD2
j_call: TRBJ2-5

cdr3_aa: CASSPGTSGYTDTQYF
cdr3_nt: TGTGCCAGCAGCCCCGGGACTAGCGGCTACACAGATACGCAGTATTTT
clone_size: -
v_call: TRBV7-9
d_call: TRBD2
j_call: TRBJ2-3

cdr3_aa: CASSSSSGMGTGELFF
cdr3_nt: TGTGCCAGCAGCTCATCTAGCGGGATGGGCACCGGGGAGCTGTTTTTT
clone_size: many
v_call: TRBV7-6
d_call: TRBD2
j_call: TRBJ2-2

cdr3_aa: CASSFRRLAGGDQYF
cdr3_nt: TGTGCCAGCAGTTTTCGTCGGCTAGCGGGAGGGGATCAGTACTTC
clone_size: many
v_call: TRBV12-3/TRBV12-4
d_call: TRBD2
j_call: TRBJ2-7

cdr3_aa: CASTQTSGGSTDTQYF
cdr3_nt: TGTGCCAGCACCCAGACTAGCGGGGGGTCCACAGATACGCAGTATTTT
clone_size: many
v_call: TRBV6-1
d_call: TRBD2
j_call: TRBJ2-3

cdr3_aa: CSAIGTGNNEQFF
cdr3_nt: TGCAGTGCGATTGGGACAGGGAACAATGAGCAGTTCTTC
clone_size: -
v_call: TRBV20-1
d_call: TRBD1
j_call: TRBJ2-1

cdr3_aa: CASSLSSGLYEQYF
cdr3_nt: TGTGCCAGCAGTTTGTCTAGCGGGCTCTACGAGCAGTACTTC
clone_size: few
v_call: TRBV12-3/TRBV12-4
d_call: TRBD2
j_call: TRBJ2-7